This entry is about one TCR beta chain. This specimen comes from a study of blood T cell repertoires in COVID-19. Study information: COVID-19 samples collected from the United States, Italy and Spain covered acute and convalescent phases. T cells, B-cell-depleted T cells, or PBMCs provided the cDNA or gDNA that served as material.

In the authors' workflow: Amplifying reference gene primers gave estimates of nucleated cell counts. Assay: immunoSEQ multiplex PCR; the TCRdb copy retains only in-frame clones and omits some. From that table come the V and J calls and clone size; the DNA was used to work out D and trimming. This sample has over 200,000 clones, with approximately 84% found just once. This CDR3 comprises 17 residues. The ends lost 0 bases at V and 4 bases at J; junction bases unmatched: 9. The germline V gene has CDR1 MNHNS and CDR2 SASEGT. This chain connects TRBV6-1 to TRBJ2-1; 7 bases align to TRBD1. The sample was peripheral blood. The receptor's source is a man aged 35-49 years with active or convalescent COVID-19. The CDR3 DNA follows: TGTGCCAGCAGTGAAGCCGTAGGGACAGTCTGGTACAATGAGCAGTTCTTC. Amino acid sequence: CASSEAVGTVWYNEQFF.